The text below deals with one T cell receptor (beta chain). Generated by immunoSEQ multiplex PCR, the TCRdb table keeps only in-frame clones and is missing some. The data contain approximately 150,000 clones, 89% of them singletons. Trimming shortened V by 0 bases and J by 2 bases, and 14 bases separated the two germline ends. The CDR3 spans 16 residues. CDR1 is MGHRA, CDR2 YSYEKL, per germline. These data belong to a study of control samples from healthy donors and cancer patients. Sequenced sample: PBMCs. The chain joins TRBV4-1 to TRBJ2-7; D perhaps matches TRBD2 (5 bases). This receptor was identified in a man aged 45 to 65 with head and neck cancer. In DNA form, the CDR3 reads TGCGCCAGCAGCCAAGATCATCTCCTCGGGACCTACGAGCAGTACTTC. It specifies CASSQDHLLGTYEQYF.